The clone carrying this T cell receptor (beta chain) was observed a few times. Its antigen is currently unknown. This specimen belongs to a study of T cell repertoires in cytomegalovirus infection. Study-wide background: From public TCR beta signatures came an indication of both CMV infection and matching HLA type.

Study-wide points: Summed public TCR beta family frequency identified CMV carriers bearing the relevant HLA.

TCRdb analysed the reads with MiXCR anew, one entry per CDR3 protein. The table has approximately 310,000 distinct CDR3 sequences, roughly 25% seen once. This CDR3 spans 15 amino acids. Germline loops: CDR1 SEHNR, CDR2 FQNEAQ (reference sequence). Trimming removed 5 bases from V and 2 bases from J, with 15 bases in between. The TCR was taken from a human donor in good health (CMV status not recorded). Some clones in this sample may be carry-over from other donors' samples. The sequencing here drew on cultured PBMCs, taken from culture after CMV antigen stimulation. V usage is TRBV7-9 and J usage is TRBJ1-1; the D is unclear. The CDR3: CASSPPRGVNTEAFF. CDR3 DNA sequence: TGTGCCAGCAGCCCCCCTCGGGGAGTTAACACTGAAGCTTTCTTT.